What follows are 31 T cell receptor beta chains derived from one specimen sequenced in a study of blood T cell repertoires in COVID-19. TCRdb keeps only in-frame clones here, not all; method: immunoSEQ multiplex PCR. The top ten hold around 2.1% of the sample, which has hundreds of thousands of clones, roughly nine tenths seen once. Sequencing was performed on peripheral blood. Source of these receptors: a man aged 18-30 years with active or convalescent COVID-19.

The chain links TRBV7-6 to TRBJ1-3, with unresolved D. Germline-derived CDR1 and CDR2 are SGHVS and FNYEAQ. The CDR3 loop spans 15 amino acids. Trimming stripped 5 bases from V and 0 bases from J, with 11 bases between. Here the CDR3 DNA reads TGTGCCAGCAGCCTCCCGTGGAGCTCTGGAAACACCATATATTTT. Its protein product is CASSLPWSSGNTIYF.

The chain has TRBV7-9 and TRBJ1-6; 11 bases line up with TRBD1. The CDR3 is 15 amino acids. From germline, CDR1 is SEHNR and CDR2 FQNEAQ (reference sequence). V was pared by 2 bases and J by 9 bases, with 3 bases of the junction left unmatched. The CDR3, as DNA: TGTGCCAGCAGCTTACGGGACAGGGGGTCTTCACCCCTCCACTTT. Its translation is CASSLRDRGSSPLHF.

The chain links TRBV7-7 to TRBJ2-5; no reliable D call. V lost 3 bases to trimming and J lost 1 base, with 6 bases between them. This CDR3 comprises 13 residues. Germline V gene sequence: CDR1 SSHAT, CDR2 FNYEAQ (reference sequence). DNA for the CDR3: TGTGCCAGCAGCTTTAGAGTCCAAGAGACCCAGTACTTC. Translated, it gives CASSFRVQETQYF.

V gene TRBV7-9 combines with J gene TRBJ2-2, with TRBD2 as a possible D gene (5 bases). CDR3 size: 15 residues. V lost 8 bases to trimming and J lost 2 bases, with 15 bases between them. In germline, CDR1 is SEHNR, CDR2 FQNEAQ (reference sequence). CDR3 protein: CASGTHRGNTGELFF. CDR3 nucleotides: TGTGCCAGCGGAACTCACCGGGGTAACACCGGGGAGCTGTTTTTT.

This clone was observed a single time. The chain uses TRBV12-5 and TRBJ1-2; 11 nucleotides align to TRBD1. The V gene's germline CDR1 is LGHNT and CDR2 FRNRAP. The CDR3 runs 16 residues. V gave up 1 base and J gave up 4 bases; unmatched junction bases: 5. CDR3 protein: CASGLGGTGGSYGYTF. The DNA for the CDR3 is TGTGCTAGTGGTTTGGGAGGGACAGGGGGGTCCTATGGCTACACCTTC.

This clone was counted a few times. The J gene is TRBJ1-4, the V gene TRBV6-2 or TRBV6-3; possibly TRBD1 for D (6 bases). Germline loops: CDR1 MNHEY, CDR2 SVGEGT. V lost 2 bases and J lost 0, with 10 bases in between. The CDR3 length is 16 residues. CDR3 in DNA: TGTGCCAGCAGTTACGGACAGCTTGCAACTAATGAAAAACTGTTTTTT. This sequence encodes CASSYGQLATNEKLFF.

The rearrangement uses TRBV7-2 and TRBJ2-4; perhaps TRBD2 as D (6 bases). Trimming took 5 bases from V and 8 from J, leaving 10 bases between them. Germline CDR1 and CDR2: SGHTA and FQGNSA. This CDR3 comprises 12 residues. In nucleotides, the CDR3 is TGTGCCAGCAGCGGGGACTCGGACATTCAGTACTTC. It translates to CASSGDSDIQYF.

The genes are TRBV6-1 and TRBJ2-7; possible D gene TRBD2, 6 bases. The germline V and J ends were trimmed by 1 base and 3 bases, with 13 bases remaining between them. Per germline, CDR1 MNHNS and CDR2 SASEGT. There are 15 residues in the CDR3. CDR3 coding DNA: TGTGCCAGCAGTGAAGTTTGGGACTTCATCTACGAGCAGTACTTC. Amino acid sequence: CASSEVWDFIYEQYF.

CDR3 coding DNA: TGTGCCAGAAGCTCACACCGACTAGGAGGTAAAGATACGCAGTATTTT. This codes for CARSSHRLGGKDTQYF. The rearrangement links TRBV5-3 to TRBJ2-3; TRBD2 might be the D (6 bases). TRBV5-3 carries the ORF label, with uncertain function. Deletions cut 3 bases from V and 5 bases from J, with 19 bases between. The CDR3 runs 16 residues.

The J gene is TRBJ1-2, the V gene TRBV7-2; the D gene is possibly TRBD1 (6 bases). The ends were cut back, 4 bases at V and 5 bases at J, with 8 bases in the middle. Germline CDR1 and CDR2: SGHTA and FQGNSA. The CDR3 is 12 residues long. The chain's CDR3 is CASSSDRYGYTF. The DNA for the CDR3 is TGTGCCAGCAGCTCGGACAGATATGGCTACACCTTC.

The DNA of the CDR3 is TGTGCCAGCAGCCCAAAACCCCGGACAGGAAAGCGCTACGAGCAGTACTTC. Its translation is CASSPKPRTGKRYEQYF. The chain carries TRBV7-9 and TRBJ2-7, with 7 bases aligning to TRBD1. Unmatched junction bases numbered 16, after V lost 5 bases and J lost 3 bases. Germline CDR1 is SEHNR and CDR2 is FQNEAQ (reference sequence). The CDR3 has 17 amino acids.

The J gene is TRBJ2-3, the V gene TRBV11-3; D possibly corresponds to TRBD1 (5 bases). The CDR3 covers 15 residues. CDR1 is SGHNT and CDR2 is YENEEA in the germline V gene. V lost 1 base, J lost 2 bases, and 10 bases lay in between. CDR3 nucleotide sequence: TGTGCCAGCAGCTTAGGGGGCGCGGCCACAGATACGCAGTATTTT. Its protein product is CASSLGGAATDTQYF.

In regard to this clone: Relative to the germline gene, one junction end is altered; a read error may explain this. The rearrangement joins TRBV11-2 to TRBJ1-5; no definite D call. Per the germline V gene, CDR1 is SGHAT and CDR2 is FQNNGV. This CDR3 has 13 amino acids. In nucleotides, the CDR3 is TGTGCCAGCAGCCAGAATAGCAATCGGCCCCAGCATTTT. This translates into CASSQNSNRPQHF.

The chain combines TRBV9 with TRBJ1-1, with a possible D match to TRBD1 (5 bases). This CDR3 has 18 residues. Germline V gene lookup returns CDR1 SGDLS and CDR2 YYNGEE. Trimming pared 4 bases from V and 4 bases from J, leaving 26 bases between. The CDR3 here is CASSQREGAGPPSTEAFF. CDR3 bases: TGTGCCAGCAGCCAAAGAGAGGGTGCGGGGCCCCCAAGCACTGAAGCTTTCTTT. Together with reference TRBV9 and TRBJ1-1, the CDR3 gives the full variable domain: DSGVTQTPKHLITATGQRVTLRCSPRSGDLSVYWYQQSLDQGLQFLIQYYNGEERAKGNILERFSAQQFPDLHSELNLSSLELGDSALYFCASSQREGAGPPSTEAFFGQGTRLTVV.

This chain joins TRBV9 and TRBJ2-2, with 10 bases aligning to TRBD2. With 0 bases clipped from V and 2 bases from J, the junction kept 4 bases outside the gene matches. CDR1 SGDLS and CDR2 YYNGEE come from the germline V gene. The length of the CDR3 is 17 residues. In DNA form, the CDR3 reads TGTGCCAGCAGCGTAGGGCTAGCGGGAGACAACACCGGGGAGCTGTTTTTT. Residues: CASSVGLAGDNTGELFF.

V gene TRBV7-9 combines with J gene TRBJ2-1, with D possibly being TRBD2 (6 bases). V was trimmed by 5 bases and J by 8 bases, leaving 22 bases between them. The CDR3 is made up of 16 amino acids. CDR1 is SEHNR and CDR2 is FQNEAQ in the germline V gene (reference sequence). CDR3 nucleotide sequence: TGTGCCAGCAGCCAGACGGGACTCAACGTCCCCCATGAGCAGTTCTTC. The encoded protein is CASSQTGLNVPHEQFF.

The chain links TRBV5-6 to TRBJ1-1; 7 bases align to TRBD1. The CDR3 is made up of 17 amino acids. Per germline, CDR1 SGHDT and CDR2 YYEEEE. J was trimmed by 9 bases and V by 4 bases; bases with no gene match: 21. CDR3: CASSLYQIGTATKKAFF. The CDR3, as DNA: TGTGCCAGCAGCCTATATCAGATAGGGACAGCAACAAAAAAAGCTTTCTTT.

The chain is built from TRBV7-2 and TRBJ2-1, with a possible D match to TRBD1 (5 bases). This CDR3 has 17 residues. V was trimmed by 1 base and J by 4 bases, leaving 17 bases between them. The germline V gene has CDR1 SGHTA and CDR2 FQGNSA. The CDR3: CASSLGQGFNLYNEQFF. The DNA for the CDR3 is TGTGCCAGCAGCTTAGGGCAGGGCTTTAACCTATACAATGAGCAGTTCTTC. The full variable domain, with the rest looked up from reference TRBV7-2 and TRBJ2-1, is GAGVSQSPSNKVTEKGKDVELRCDPISGHTALYWYRQSLGQGLEFLIYFQGNSAPDKSGLPSDRFSAERTGGSVSTLTIQRTQQEDSAVYLCASSLGQGFNLYNEQFFGPGTRLTVL.

V is TRBV28 and J is TRBJ2-1; TRBD2 agrees at 7 bases. The trim removed 8 bases at V and 6 bases at J, leaving 10 bases unmatched. The germline V gene encodes CDR1 MDHEN and CDR2 SYDVKM. This CDR3 spans 14 amino acids. CDR3: CASERDRLGNEQFF. The CDR3 DNA sequence: TGTGCCAGCGAGCGGGACCGTTTAGGCAATGAGCAGTTCTTC.

The V gene is TRBV9, the J gene TRBJ2-3; TRBD2 might be the D (6 bases). V lost 4 bases and J 5 bases, leaving 17 bases between the germline ends. The germline CDR1 and CDR2 sequences are SGDLS and YYNGEE. The CDR3 runs 15 residues. The CDR3 loop is CASSSSGGFGDTQYF. The CDR3 DNA follows: TGTGCCAGCAGCTCCTCCGGGGGATTTGGAGATACGCAGTATTTT.

The V gene is TRBV2, the J gene TRBJ1-6, with 9 nucleotides matching TRBD1. CDR1 is SNHLY, CDR2 FYNNEI, per germline. The CDR3 consists of 15 residues. Trimming removed 6 bases from V and 6 bases from J; junction bases left unmatched: 6. CDR3 residues: CASSTGDRANSPLHF. DNA for the CDR3: TGTGCCAGCAGCACCGGGGACAGGGCTAATTCACCCCTCCACTTT.

The chain joins TRBV25-1 to TRBJ2-4; the D gene is possibly TRBD2 (6 bases). Trimming took 0 bases from V and 0 from J, leaving 12 bases between them. The germline gives CDR1 MGHDK, CDR2 SYGVNS. There are 17 residues in the CDR3. In nucleotides, the CDR3 is TGTGCCAGCAGTGAATATGAGGGGACTCTAGCCAAAAACATTCAGTACTTC. Amino acid sequence: CASSEYEGTLAKNIQYF. Variable domain in full (rest from reference TRBV25-1 and TRBJ2-4): EADIYQTPRYLVIGTGKKITLECSQTMGHDKMYWYQQDPGMELHLIHYSYGVNSTEKGDLSSESTVSRIRTEHFPLTLESARPSHTSQYLCASSEYEGTLAKNIQYFGAGTRLSVL.

The rearrangement links TRBV19 to TRBJ1-6; weak D call: TRBD1 (5 bases). The CDR3 sequence is 14 residues long. CDR1 and CDR2 from the germline V gene are LNHDA and SQIVND (reference sequence). Trimming took off 6 bases at V and 10 bases at J, with 16 bases between the two ends. Here the CDR3 DNA reads TGTGCCAGTAGCGACCCCGGGGGTTCATCACCCCTCCACTTT. This sequence encodes CASSDPGGSSPLHF.

This sequence joins TRBV18 and TRBJ1-4; no definite D call. The germline gives CDR1 KGHSH, CDR2 LQKENI. CDR3 length equals 13 residues. V lost 4 bases and J 7 bases, leaving 10 bases between the germline ends. CDR3 DNA sequence: TGTGCCAGCTCACTCCGAAGCCGTGAAAAACTGTTTTTT. Its translation is CASSLRSREKLFF. Based on the CDR3 plus reference TRBV18 and TRBJ1-4, the full variable domain is NAGVMQNPRHLVRRRGQEARLRCSPMKGHSHVYWYRQLPEEGLKFMVYLQKENIIDESGMPKERFSAEFPKEGPSILRIQQVVRGDSAAYFCASSLRSREKLFFGSGTQLSVL.

This clone has only a few counts. In DNA, the CDR3 is TGTGCCAGCAGTTTCCCGACAGGGAGCCAGCCCCAGCATTTT. Residues: CASSFPTGSQPQHF. The chain employs TRBV6-6 and TRBJ1-5, with 7 bases that match TRBD1. The CDR3 loop spans 14 amino acids. Trimming at V came to 4 bases and at J to 7 bases, leaving 7 bases not matched to a gene. Germline CDR1 and CDR2: MNHNY and SVGAGI (reference sequence).

The CDR3 DNA is TGCGCCAGCAGCACGGGACAGGGGGCATACGAGCAGTACTTC. Amino acids: CASSTGQGAYEQYF. The chain uses TRBV5-1 and TRBJ2-7, with 12 bases fitting TRBD1. The germline V gene has CDR1 SGHRS and CDR2 YFSETQ. Trimming at V came to 4 bases and at J to 4 bases, leaving 3 bases not matched to a gene. The CDR3 is 14 amino acids. The full variable domain, with the rest looked up from reference TRBV5-1 and TRBJ2-7, is KAGVTQTPRYLIKTRGQQVTLSCSPISGHRSVSWYQQTPGQGLQFLFEYFSETQRNKGNFPGRFSGRQFSNSRSEMNVSTLELGDSALYLCASSTGQGAYEQYFGPGTRLTVT.

The gene calls are TRBV6-4 and TRBJ2-3, with 9 bases fitting TRBD2. Trimming removed 6 bases from V and 0 bases from J; junction bases left unmatched: 4. CDR1 MRHNA and CDR2 SNTAGT come from the germline V gene. This CDR3 region has 15 residues. This CDR3 reads CASRTSGASTDTQYF. CDR3 DNA: TGTGCCAGCAGGACTAGCGGAGCTAGCACAGATACGCAGTATTTT.

The chain combines TRBV10-3 with TRBJ2-7; TRBD2 matches at 10 bases. Germline assignment: CDR1 ENHRY and CDR2 SYGVKD. Trimming at V came to 3 bases and at J to 5 bases, leaving 13 bases not matched to a gene. The CDR3 runs 17 residues. The CDR3 DNA reads as TGTGCCATCAGTGATCTAGCGGGGGCAGTCCGGCGGAACGAGCAGTACTTC. This gives the protein CAISDLAGAVRRNEQYF.

This rearrangement joins TRBV11-2 to TRBJ2-7; D may be TRBD1 (6 bases). CDR1 is SGHAT and CDR2 is FQNNGV in the germline V gene. The CDR3 has 15 residues. V was shortened by 3 bases and J by 0 bases, with 12 bases between the two germline ends. The CDR3 is CASSLTGTGSYEQYF. The CDR3 region has the DNA TGTGCCAGCAGCTTGACAGGAACCGGCTCCTACGAGCAGTACTTC. Filled out from reference TRBV11-2 and TRBJ2-7, the complete variable domain reads EAGVAQSPRYKIIEKRQSVAFWCNPISGHATLYWYQQILGQGPKLLIQFQNNGVVDDSQLPKDRFSAERLKGVDSTLKIQPAKLEDSAVYLCASSLTGTGSYEQYFGPGTRLTVT.

Here the CDR3 reads CASSLHNQPQHF. DNA of the CDR3: TGTGCCAGCAGCCTTCATAATCAGCCCCAGCATTTT. The V call is TRBV3-1 (or the pseudogene TRBV3-2), the J call TRBJ1-5, with D unresolved. V was cut by 4 bases and J by 4 bases, with 5 bases left in between. This CDR3 region has 12 residues. Germline lookup yields CDR1 LGHDT and CDR2 YNNKEL (reference sequence).

This clone appeared a few times. The chain recombines TRBV10-3 with TRBJ1-3; the match to TRBD1 covers 10 bases. J gave up 4 bases and V 4 bases, and 4 bases lay outside the gene matches. The CDR3 has 15 amino acids. Looked up from germline, CDR1 is ENHRY and CDR2 is SYGVKD. In nucleotides, the CDR3 is TGTGCCATCAGTGGGACAGGGGGTATGGGAAACACCATATATTTT. Its protein product is CAISGTGGMGNTIYF.